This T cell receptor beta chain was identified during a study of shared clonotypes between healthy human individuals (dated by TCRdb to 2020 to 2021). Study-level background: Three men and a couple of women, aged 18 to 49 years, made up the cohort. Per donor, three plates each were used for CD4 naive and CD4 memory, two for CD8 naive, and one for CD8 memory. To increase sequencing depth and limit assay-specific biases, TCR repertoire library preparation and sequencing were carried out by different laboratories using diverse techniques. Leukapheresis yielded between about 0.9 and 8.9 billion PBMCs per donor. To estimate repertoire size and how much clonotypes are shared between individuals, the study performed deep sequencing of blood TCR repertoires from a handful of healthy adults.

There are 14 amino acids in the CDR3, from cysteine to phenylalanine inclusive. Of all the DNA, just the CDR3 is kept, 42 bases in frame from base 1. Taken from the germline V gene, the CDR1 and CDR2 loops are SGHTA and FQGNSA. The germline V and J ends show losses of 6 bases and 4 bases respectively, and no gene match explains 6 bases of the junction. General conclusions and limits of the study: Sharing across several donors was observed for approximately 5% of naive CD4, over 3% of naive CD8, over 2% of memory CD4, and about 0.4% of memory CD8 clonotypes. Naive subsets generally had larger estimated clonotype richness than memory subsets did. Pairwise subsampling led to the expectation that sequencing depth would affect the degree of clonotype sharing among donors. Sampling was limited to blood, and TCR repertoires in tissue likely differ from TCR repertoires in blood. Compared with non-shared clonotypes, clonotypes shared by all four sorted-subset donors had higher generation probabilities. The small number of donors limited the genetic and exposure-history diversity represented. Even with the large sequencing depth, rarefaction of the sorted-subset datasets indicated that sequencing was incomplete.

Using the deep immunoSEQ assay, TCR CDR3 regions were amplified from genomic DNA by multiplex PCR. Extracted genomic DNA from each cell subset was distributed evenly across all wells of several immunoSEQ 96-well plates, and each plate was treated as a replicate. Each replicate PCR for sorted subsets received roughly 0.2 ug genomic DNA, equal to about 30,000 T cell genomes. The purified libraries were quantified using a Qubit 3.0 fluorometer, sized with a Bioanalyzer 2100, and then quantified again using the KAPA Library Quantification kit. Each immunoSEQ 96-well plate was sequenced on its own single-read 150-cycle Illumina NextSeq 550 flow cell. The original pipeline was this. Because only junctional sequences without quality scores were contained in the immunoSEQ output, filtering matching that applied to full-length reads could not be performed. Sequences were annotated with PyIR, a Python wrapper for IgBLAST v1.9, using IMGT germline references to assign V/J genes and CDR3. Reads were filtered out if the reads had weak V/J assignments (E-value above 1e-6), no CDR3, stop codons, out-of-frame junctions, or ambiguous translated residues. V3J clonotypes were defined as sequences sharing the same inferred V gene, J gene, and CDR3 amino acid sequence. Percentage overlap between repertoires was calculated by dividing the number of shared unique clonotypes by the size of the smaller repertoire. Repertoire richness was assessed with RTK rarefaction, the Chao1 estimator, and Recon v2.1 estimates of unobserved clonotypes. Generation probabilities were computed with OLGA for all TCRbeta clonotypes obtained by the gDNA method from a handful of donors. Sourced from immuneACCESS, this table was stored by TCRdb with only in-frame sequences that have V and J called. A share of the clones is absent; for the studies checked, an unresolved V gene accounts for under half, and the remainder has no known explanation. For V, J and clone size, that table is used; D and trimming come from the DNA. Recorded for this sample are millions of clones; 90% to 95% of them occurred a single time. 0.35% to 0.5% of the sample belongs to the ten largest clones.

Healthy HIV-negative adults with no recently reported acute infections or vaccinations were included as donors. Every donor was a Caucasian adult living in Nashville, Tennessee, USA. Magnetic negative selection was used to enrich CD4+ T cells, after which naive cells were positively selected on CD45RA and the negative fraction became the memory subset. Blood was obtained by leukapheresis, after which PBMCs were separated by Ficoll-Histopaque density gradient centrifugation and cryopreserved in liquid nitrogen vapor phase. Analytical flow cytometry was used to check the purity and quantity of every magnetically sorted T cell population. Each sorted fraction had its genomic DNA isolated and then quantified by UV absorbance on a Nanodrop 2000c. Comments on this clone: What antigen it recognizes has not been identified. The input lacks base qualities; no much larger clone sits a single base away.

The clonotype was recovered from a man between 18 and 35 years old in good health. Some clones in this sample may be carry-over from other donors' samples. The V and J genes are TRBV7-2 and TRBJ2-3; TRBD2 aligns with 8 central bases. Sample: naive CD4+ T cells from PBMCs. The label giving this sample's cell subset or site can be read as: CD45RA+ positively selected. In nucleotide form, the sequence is TGTGCCAGCAGTTATAGCGGGACACCAGATACGCAGTATTTT. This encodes CASSYSGTPDTQYF.